Sequencing of this T cell receptor beta chain was carried out in a study of blood T cell repertoires in COVID-19. The assay was immunoSEQ multiplex PCR, and TCRdb's table has in-frame clones only and misses some. The sample lists about 220,000 clones, around 87% seen once, with 3% to 3.5% in the top ten. Trimming removed 3 bases from V and 2 bases from J, with 10 bases in between. The CDR3 loop spans 15 amino acids. Looked up from germline, CDR1 is SGHTA and CDR2 is FQGNSA. The study recruited people aged 18 to 89 years across about two dozen US areas. Cohorts were assigned according to the clinical history that participants reported.

This sequence was found in a woman aged 18-30 years in a cohort exposed to, infected with or recovered from COVID-19 (not recorded which). Specimen: PBMCs or T cells enriched from blood (not recorded which). The chain carries TRBV7-2 and TRBJ2-2, with D perhaps TRBD1 (6 bases). CDR3 in DNA: TGTGCCAGCAGCTTTCAGGGGTTTAACACCGGGGAGCTGTTTTTT. Amino acids: CASSFQGFNTGELFF.